This T cell receptor (beta chain) was sequenced in a study of control samples from healthy donors and cancer patients. The germline V gene encodes CDR1 GTSNPN and CDR2 SVGIG (reference sequence). The length of the CDR3 is 16 residues. The V end lost 5 bases, the J end lost 1 base, and 20 bases lay between the germline ends. The data were produced by immunoSEQ multiplex PCR, yet TCRdb's version contains in-frame clones alone and is incomplete. In the table there are about 84,000 clones, 80% to 90% of which are singletons. This TCR was sampled from a man in his fifties or sixties with head and neck cancer. The rearrangement joins TRBV30 to TRBJ1-1; D ambiguous. The sample was PBMCs. CDR3 sequence reads: CAWSWGWTDGNTEAFF. The CDR3 DNA sequence: TGTGCCTGGTCCTGGGGTTGGACGGATGGGAACACTGAAGCTTTCTTT. Using reference TRBV30 and TRBJ1-1 for the parts outside the CDR3, the full variable domain is SQTIHQWPATLVQPVGSPLSLECTVEGTSNPNLYWYRQAAGRGLQLLFYSVGIGQISSEVPQNLSASRPQDRQFILSSKKLLLSDSGFYLCAWSWGWTDGNTEAFFGQGTRLTVV.